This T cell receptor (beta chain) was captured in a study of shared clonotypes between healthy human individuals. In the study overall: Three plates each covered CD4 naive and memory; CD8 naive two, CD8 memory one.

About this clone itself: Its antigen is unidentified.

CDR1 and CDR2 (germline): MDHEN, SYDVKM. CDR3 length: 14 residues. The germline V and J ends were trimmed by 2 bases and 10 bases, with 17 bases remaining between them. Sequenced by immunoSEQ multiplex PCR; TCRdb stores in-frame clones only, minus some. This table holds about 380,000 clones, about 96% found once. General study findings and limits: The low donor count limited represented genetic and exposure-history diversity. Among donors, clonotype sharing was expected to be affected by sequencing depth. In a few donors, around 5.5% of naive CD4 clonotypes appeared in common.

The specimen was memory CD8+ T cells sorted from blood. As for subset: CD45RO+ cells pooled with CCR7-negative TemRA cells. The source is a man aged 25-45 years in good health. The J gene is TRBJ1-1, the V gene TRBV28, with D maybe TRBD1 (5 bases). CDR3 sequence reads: CASSLGTDTIRAFF. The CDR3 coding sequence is TGTGCCAGCAGTTTAGGGACGGACACAATAAGAGCTTTCTTT. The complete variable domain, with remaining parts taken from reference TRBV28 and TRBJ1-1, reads DVKVTQSSRYLVKRTGEKVFLECVQDMDHENMFWYRQDPGLGLRLIYFSYDVKMKEKGDIPEGYSVSREKKERFSLILESASTNQTSMYLCASSLGTDTIRAFFGQGTRLTVV.